This entry lists 26 T cell receptor beta chains sequenced from one sample in a study of T cell changes during pregnancy in multiple sclerosis. The method was immunoSEQ multiplex PCR; TCRdb's version includes in-frame clones alone and lacks a portion of them. The sample consists of about 32,000 clones, 90% to 95% of them appearing once. This material consisted of CD8+ T cells from peripheral blood mononuclear cells, taken in the second trimester of pregnancy. These receptors were taken from a female donor in good health, enrolled as a control in a pregnancy study.

The chain combines TRBV4-3 with TRBJ2-4; 8 bases are a match to TRBD2. The germline CDR1 and CDR2 sequences are LGHNA and YSLEER. V gave up 3 bases and J gave up 0 bases; unmatched junction bases: 7. The CDR3 consists of 17 residues. This CDR3 reads CASSQLRAGVAKNIQYF. CDR3 nucleotide sequence: TGCGCCAGCAGCCAGCTCAGAGCGGGGGTAGCCAAAAACATTCAGTACTTC.

V and J are TRBV19 and TRBJ1-5; D might be TRBD1 (5 bases). V was cut by 6 bases and J by 6 bases, with 9 bases left in between. Germline assignment: CDR1 LNHDA and CDR2 SQIVND (reference sequence). The CDR3 has 12 residues. For the CDR3, the DNA is TGTGCCAGTAGCGAAGGGGCTCAGCCCCAGCATTTT. It is translated as CASSEGAQPQHF.

This chain uses TRBV19 with TRBJ1-1; 9 bases line up with TRBD1. CDR1 LNHDA and CDR2 SQIVND come from the germline V gene (reference sequence). The junction had 5 bases not matched to a gene; V was cut back by 5 bases and J by 1 base. This CDR3 spans 15 amino acids. CDR3 sequence: CASSLNRGPNTEAFF. DNA of the CDR3: TGTGCCAGTAGTTTAAACAGGGGGCCGAACACTGAAGCTTTCTTT.

The chain couples TRBV18 to TRBJ1-1, with no clear D. This CDR3 is built from 13 residues. V lost 2 bases and J lost 6, with 10 bases in between. Per germline, CDR1 KGHSH and CDR2 LQKENI. Here the CDR3 reads CASSPESSPEAFF. The CDR3 DNA follows: TGTGCCAGCTCACCAGAGTCAAGTCCTGAAGCTTTCTTT. Full variable domain (missing parts from reference TRBV18 and TRBJ1-1): NAGVMQNPRHLVRRRGQEARLRCSPMKGHSHVYWYRQLPEEGLKFMVYLQKENIIDESGMPKERFSAEFPKEGPSILRIQQVVRGDSAAYFCASSPESSPEAFFGQGTRLTVV.

The J gene is TRBJ2-7, the V gene TRBV6-5; D unclear. The germline V and J ends were trimmed by 0 bases and 2 bases, with 5 bases remaining between them. This CDR3 has 13 amino acids. Germline V gene data show CDR1 as MNHEY and CDR2 as SVGAGI. The CDR3 DNA reads TGTGCCAGCAGTTACTCTAACACCTACGAGCAGTACTTC. Protein product: CASSYSNTYEQYF.

The genes are TRBV5-1 and TRBJ2-3; 9 bases match TRBD1. Trimming cost V 5 bases and J 5 bases; bases outside gene matches: 21. The CDR3 consists of 19 residues. Germline V gives CDR1 SGHRS, CDR2 YFSETQ. The CDR3 reads CASRPPRYPGQGGEDTQYF. In DNA, the CDR3 is TGCGCCAGCAGGCCTCCCCGGTATCCGGGACAGGGTGGTGAAGATACGCAGTATTTT. Drawing the rest from reference TRBV5-1 and TRBJ2-3, the complete variable domain is KAGVTQTPRYLIKTRGQQVTLSCSPISGHRSVSWYQQTPGQGLQFLFEYFSETQRNKGNFPGRFSGRQFSNSRSEMNVSTLELGDSALYLCASRPPRYPGQGGEDTQYFGPGTRLTVL.

V and J are TRBV7-8 and TRBJ1-6, with D possibly TRBD1 on 6 matching bases. This CDR3 has 16 amino acids. CDR1 and CDR2 from the germline V gene are SGHVS and FQNEAQ. Between the trimmed V and J ends, which lost 4 bases and 4 bases, there was a span of 14 bases. For the CDR3, the DNA is TGTGCCAGCAGCTCTCAATCCAGGGGATATAATTCACCCCTCCACTTT. This translates into CASSSQSRGYNSPLHF.

The CDR3 nucleotides read TGTGCCAGCAGTTTAGGGACACCTTCTAACTATGGCTACACCTTC. Translated: CASSLGTPSNYGYTF. The gene calls are TRBV27 and TRBJ1-2, with TRBD1 as a possible D gene (6 bases). Per germline, CDR1 MNHEY and CDR2 SMNVEV (reference sequence). This CDR3 is built from 15 residues. The germline V and J ends were trimmed by 2 bases and 0 bases, with 10 bases remaining between them.

The chain combines TRBV4-1 with TRBJ1-1; possible D gene TRBD1, 5 bases. The CDR3 runs to 16 residues. CDR1 MGHRA and CDR2 YSYEKL come from the germline V gene. The V gene lost 0 bases and the J gene lost 4 bases, with 15 bases spanning the gap. The CDR3 here is CASSQDRKGRITEAFF. The CDR3 DNA reads TGCGCCAGCAGCCAAGATAGAAAGGGGCGGATCACTGAAGCTTTCTTT.

This chain joins TRBV29-1 and TRBJ1-1, with D possibly being TRBD1 (5 bases). V lost 4 bases and J lost 6, with 21 bases in between. This CDR3 contains 15 residues. Germline assignment: CDR1 SQVTM and CDR2 ANQGSEA. CDR3 region: CSVGPSGRFVAEAFF. CDR3 nucleotide sequence: TGCAGCGTTGGGCCTTCAGGGCGCTTCGTAGCTGAAGCTTTCTTT.

CDR3 sequence: CASSLGTEYEQYF. The DNA for the CDR3 is TGTGCCAGCAGCTTAGGGACAGAGTACGAGCAGTACTTC. This chain joins TRBV11-2 and TRBJ2-7, with TRBD1 as a possible D gene (6 bases). This CDR3 contains 13 residues. From germline, CDR1 is SGHAT and CDR2 FQNNGV. Trimming removed 1 base at V and 4 bases at J, with 8 bases between.

The V call is TRBV6-5, the J call TRBJ2-7; the D gene is possibly TRBD2 (5 bases). Germline V gives CDR1 MNHEY, CDR2 SVGAGI. The CDR3 totals 14 residues. Trimming removed 1 base from V and 3 bases from J, with 10 bases in between. The CDR3 here is CASSYFGVGYEQYF. In nucleotides, the CDR3 is TGTGCCAGCAGTTACTTCGGGGTGGGCTACGAGCAGTACTTC.

The genes are TRBV4-3 and TRBJ1-2; D is ambiguous. The germline V gene has CDR1 LGHNA and CDR2 YSLEER. The CDR3 is made up of 15 amino acids. With 4 bases removed from V and 6 bases from J, the gap between germline ends came to 18 bases. The DNA of the CDR3 is TGCGCCAGCAGCCCCGCCTCGGGGTGGCGGGATGGCTACACCTTC. Translated: CASSPASGWRDGYTF.

The chain combines TRBV5-8 with TRBJ2-7, with 10 bases fitting TRBD2. There are 14 residues in the CDR3. Germline V CDR1 and CDR2: SGHTS, YDEGEE. J gave up 3 bases and V 4 bases, and 4 bases lay outside the gene matches. The CDR3 here is CASSVLAGVYEQYF. CDR3 bases: TGTGCCAGCAGCGTTCTAGCGGGGGTCTACGAGCAGTACTTC.

This chain joins TRBV4-3 and TRBJ2-2; 7 nucleotides match TRBD2. This CDR3 comprises 15 residues. The junction had 2 bases not matched to a gene; V was cut back by 0 bases and J by 4 bases. Germline V gives CDR1 LGHNA, CDR2 YSLEER. This chain's CDR3 is CASSQDQRGTGELFF. The CDR3 DNA reads TGCGCCAGCAGCCAAGACCAGCGGGGCACCGGGGAGCTGTTTTTT.

The rearrangement uses TRBV7-9 and TRBJ1-1; possibly TRBD1 for D (6 bases). In germline, CDR1 is SEHNR, CDR2 FQNEAQ (reference sequence). The CDR3 length is 14 residues. Trimming removed 2 bases at V and 1 base at J, with 8 bases between. Written as DNA, the CDR3 is TGTGCCAGCAGCTTACGGGGGGCGAACACTGAAGCTTTCTTT. Translating gives CASSLRGANTEAFF.

CDR3 residues: CASGGTGLGTEAFF. The CDR3 DNA sequence: TGTGCCAGTGGGGGGACAGGGTTGGGGACTGAAGCTTTCTTT. The chain carries TRBV19 and TRBJ1-1; 9 bases align to TRBD1. Trimming at V came to 8 bases and at J to 5 bases, leaving 9 bases not matched to a gene. Looked up from germline, CDR1 is LNHDA and CDR2 is SQIVND (reference sequence). CDR3 length equals 14 residues.

The rearrangement joins TRBV5-6 to TRBJ1-5; TRBD1 might be the D (6 bases). Trimming left V 4 bases short and J 4 bases short, with 9 bases between. The CDR3 runs 13 residues. Germline V gives CDR1 SGHDT, CDR2 YYEEEE. CDR3: CASSIQGNQPQHF. The CDR3 DNA sequence: TGTGCCAGCAGCATTCAGGGGAATCAGCCCCAGCATTTT.

V usage is TRBV7-9 and J usage is TRBJ1-4, with D possibly TRBD1 on 6 matching bases. Per germline, CDR1 SEHNR and CDR2 FQNEAQ (reference sequence). V lost 5 bases to trimming and J lost 6 bases, with 16 bases between them. The CDR3 runs 15 residues. CDR3 nucleotide sequence: TGTGCCAGCAGCCCCCACCGGGACACATATGAAAAACTGTTTTTT. It translates to CASSPHRDTYEKLFF.

V usage is TRBV5-6 and J usage is TRBJ2-7, with TRBD1 matching over 9 bases. In germline, CDR1 is SGHDT, CDR2 YYEEEE. The CDR3 length is 15 residues. Losses at the gene ends were 4 bases for V and 6 bases for J; bases not matched to a gene: 11. The DNA for the CDR3 is TGTGCCAGCAGCATGAGGGACAGGGAGCTTGTCGAGCAGTACTTC. It specifies CASSMRDRELVEQYF.

The chain has TRBV7-9 and TRBJ1-2; 7 bases are shared with TRBD1. V lost 6 bases, J lost 6 bases, and 4 bases stayed unmatched. The germline gives CDR1 SEHNR, CDR2 FQNEAQ (reference sequence). CDR3 length equals 12 residues. The CDR3 region is CASSSGQDGYTF. Written as DNA, the CDR3 is TGTGCCAGCAGTTCAGGACAGGATGGCTACACCTTC.

The chain uses TRBV7-9 and TRBJ1-2; TRBD1 aligns across 8 bases. CDR1 and CDR2 from the germline V gene are SEHNR and FQNEAQ (reference sequence). The CDR3 extends over 18 amino acids. V lost 1 base and J lost 4; bases outside the gene matches: 14. The CDR3 here is CASSLDGQGQARGYGYTF. Written as DNA, the CDR3 is TGTGCCAGCAGCTTAGACGGACAGGGCCAAGCTCGGGGCTATGGCTACACCTTC. The full variable domain, completed using reference TRBV7-9 and TRBJ1-2, is DTGVSQNPRHKITKRGQNVTFRCDPISEHNRLYWYRQTLGQGPEFLTYFQNEAQLEKSRLLSDRFSAERPKGSFSTLEIQRTEQGDSAMYLCASSLDGQGQARGYGYTFGSGTRLTVV.

The chain joins TRBV5-4 to TRBJ1-1; tentatively, D is TRBD1 (5 bases). Trimming left V 4 bases short and J 5 bases short, with 18 bases between. Germline V gene data show CDR1 as SGHNT and CDR2 as YYREEE (reference sequence). The CDR3 length is 15 residues. The CDR3 bases are TGTGCCAGCAGCGCCGACGGGGGAAGTGGGACTGAAGCTTTCTTT. It codes for CASSADGGSGTEAFF.

Points on this clone: At one of its ends the junction is not consistent with the germline gene, which may arise from a read error. The chain joins TRBV6-5 to TRBJ2-7, with D unresolved. Germline V gene lookup returns CDR1 MNHEY and CDR2 SVGAGI. The CDR3 has 11 residues. This CDR3 reads CASSYSDEQYF. The CDR3 DNA reads TGTGCCAGCAGTTACTCCGACGAGCAGTACTTC.

This clone is categorized as large (0.1 to 1%). The chain recombines TRBV12-5 with TRBJ1-1, with a weak D call TRBD1 (6 bases). Per the germline V gene, CDR1 is LGHNT and CDR2 is FRNRAP. This CDR3 has 12 amino acids. Trimming removed 6 bases from V and 3 bases from J, with 8 bases in between. In DNA, the CDR3 is TGTGCTAGTGGCCCAGGGGACACTGAAGCTTTCTTT. It codes for CASGPGDTEAFF.

V gene TRBV7-2 combines with J gene TRBJ1-3, with 8 bases identical to TRBD1. The CDR3 has 14 residues. J lost 4 bases, V lost 4 bases, and 3 bases had no gene match. The germline gives CDR1 SGHTA, CDR2 FQGNSA. The CDR3 nucleotides read TGTGCCAGCAGCTCCAGGGGGCCCGGAAACACCATATATTTT. Residues: CASSSRGPGNTIYF.